The 26 T cell receptor beta chains presented below share a single source sample, sequenced in a study of beta chain features in type 1 diabetes listed by TCRdb under 2018. Receptors were amplified or captured by the immunoSEQ multiplex PCR assay. All of the isolated RNA was reverse transcribed with the High Capacity cDNA Reverse Transcription Kit, so expressed TCRB transcripts were sequenced. TCRdb obtained this table from immuneACCESS and retained in-frame rearrangements with V and J assigned. These tables miss some clones; where compared with another copy, unresolved V genes account for less than half of the shortfall, and the remainder is unexplained. The sample table shows a few hundred thousand clones, and 27% are seen once. The ten biggest clones cover approximately 4% of the sample. The sequenced sample was central memory CD4+ T cells from blood. These TCRs come from a man aged 25-45 years in good health.

The CDR3 loop reads CASREAGETQYF. CDR3 coding DNA: TGTGCCAGCAGGGAGGCTGGGGAGACCCAGTACTTC. J is TRBJ2-5 and V is TRBV6-5, with D possibly matching TRBD2 (5 bases). This CDR3 region has 12 residues. V lost 6 bases and J 5 bases, leaving 10 bases between the germline ends. Looked up from germline, CDR1 is MNHEY and CDR2 is SVGAGI.

This chain connects TRBV7-8 to TRBJ2-4; maybe TRBD1 (5 bases). V was trimmed by 4 bases and J by 8 bases, leaving 9 bases between them. The CDR3 contains 12 residues. The V gene's germline CDR1 is SGHVS and CDR2 FQNEAQ. CDR3 coding DNA: TGTGCCAGCAGCTCCGACAGCCACATTCAGTACTTC. Its translation: CASSSDSHIQYF.

In its sample, this clone was seen many times. The genes are TRBV2 and TRBJ2-6; D is unresolved. The germline V and J ends were trimmed by 7 bases and 4 bases, with 11 bases remaining between them. The CDR3 is 14 amino acids. Germline CDR1 is SNHLY and CDR2 is FYNNEI. The CDR3 reads CASTPKRGANVLTF. As DNA, the CDR3 is TGTGCCAGCACCCCCAAAAGAGGGGCCAACGTCCTGACTTTC.

The chain has TRBV6-4 and TRBJ2-1; D not certain. With 7 bases removed from V and 9 bases from J, the gap between germline ends came to 4 bases. The germline V gene encodes CDR1 MRHNA and CDR2 SNTAGT. The CDR3 is made up of 9 amino acids. CDR3 region: CASKGEQFF. CDR3 nucleotide sequence: TGTGCCAGCAAGGGTGAGCAGTTCTTC.

This chain links TRBV15 with TRBJ1-3; 7 positions match TRBD1. Losses at the gene ends were 6 bases for V and 4 bases for J; bases not matched to a gene: 12. The length of the CDR3 is 16 residues. Germline loops: CDR1 LNHNV, CDR2 YYDKDF (reference sequence). The CDR3 reads CATRPGGTRSGNTIYF. CDR3 nucleotides: TGTGCCACCAGACCAGGGGGGACCCGCTCCGGAAACACCATATATTTT.

This clone was seen only a few times. The chain carries TRBV29-1 and TRBJ2-1; D remains ambiguous. CDR1 and CDR2 from the germline V gene are SQVTM and ANQGSEA. The CDR3 spans 14 residues. V lost 5 bases and J lost 5, with 16 bases in between. The CDR3 spells CSVRNGLSHNEQFF. Written as DNA, the CDR3 is TGCAGCGTTAGAAACGGGTTGTCCCACAATGAGCAGTTCTTC.

This clone was seen only a few times. CDR3 nucleotides: TGTGCCAGCGTCCAGGAGAACTATGGCTACACCTTC. Its translation: CASVQENYGYTF. The rearrangement links TRBV28 to TRBJ1-2; the D is unclear. CDR3 length: 12 residues. Between the trimmed V and J ends, which lost 8 bases and 2 bases, there was a span of 9 bases. Germline loops: CDR1 MDHEN, CDR2 SYDVKM.

The chain carries TRBV7-9 and TRBJ2-3, with unresolved D. This CDR3 spans 13 amino acids. V shed 3 bases and J shed 4 bases, with 8 bases lying between them. Germline CDR1 and CDR2: SEHNR and FQNEAQ (reference sequence). For the CDR3, the DNA is TGTGCCAGCAGCTTCTTTGGGGCAGATACGCAGTATTTT. It translates to CASSFFGADTQYF.

This clone was counted between two and nine times. The rearrangement links TRBV7-9 to TRBJ2-3; 7 nucleotides agree with TRBD2. The CDR3 sequence is 16 residues long. Trimming removed 0 bases from V and 0 bases from J; junction bases left unmatched: 3. Germline V gene lookup returns CDR1 SEHNR and CDR2 FQNEAQ (reference sequence). The CDR3: CASSLAASGSTDTQYF. DNA for the CDR3: TGTGCCAGCAGCTTAGCGGCTAGCGGTAGCACAGATACGCAGTATTTT.

Many counts were recorded for this clone. The J gene is TRBJ1-2, the V gene TRBV14, with 8 positions matching TRBD1. CDR1 and CDR2 from the germline V gene are SGHDN and FVKESK. This CDR3 region has 14 residues. J gave up 4 bases and V 1 base, and 2 bases lay outside the gene matches. The CDR3 sequence is CASSQADRVYGYTF. CDR3 nucleotides: TGTGCCAGCAGCCAAGCGGACAGGGTCTATGGCTACACCTTC.

This clone was detected many times. The gene calls are TRBV18 and TRBJ2-3; TRBD1 matches 9 bases. V lost 0 bases, J lost 2 bases, and 6 bases stayed unmatched. Germline lookup yields CDR1 KGHSH and CDR2 LQKENI. The CDR3 has 17 amino acids. The CDR3 DNA reads as TGTGCCAGCTCACCACCGACCGGGACAGGGAACACAGATACGCAGTATTTT. Amino acids: CASSPPTGTGNTDTQYF.

Turning to this clone: Other DNA sequences in the sample encode the same CDR3. V is TRBV5-4 and J is TRBJ2-2; a possible D gene is TRBD1 (5 bases). With 4 bases removed from V and 4 bases from J, the gap between germline ends came to 5 bases. The CDR3 covers 12 residues. In germline, CDR1 is SGHNT, CDR2 YYREEE (reference sequence). The CDR3 here is CASSRGTGELFF. The DNA of the CDR3 is TGTGCCAGCAGCAGGGGCACCGGGGAGCTGTTTTTT. Full variable domain (missing parts from reference TRBV5-4 and TRBJ2-2): ETGVTQSPTHLIKTRGQQVTLRCSSQSGHNTVSWYQQALGQGPQFIFQYYREEENGRGNFPPRFSGLQFPNYSSELNVNALELDDSALYLCASSRGTGELFFGEGSRLTVL.

The chain has TRBV7-8 and TRBJ2-3; 10 bases align to TRBD2. Germline lookup yields CDR1 SGHVS and CDR2 FQNEAQ. CDR3 size: 20 residues. With V trimmed by 5 bases and J by 0 bases, 17 bases remained unmatched. CDR3 coding DNA: TGTGCCAGCAGCCGACTTCGGATCCTAGCGGGGGCCCTTAGCACAGATACGCAGTATTTT. Translated: CASSRLRILAGALSTDTQYF.

This clone was recorded many times. V is TRBV7-9 and J is TRBJ2-7; the D gene is possibly TRBD1 (5 bases). Germline CDR1 SEHNR, CDR2 FQNEAQ (reference sequence). Trimming stripped 5 bases from V and 3 bases from J, with 5 bases between. The CDR3 consists of 11 residues. The CDR3 loop is CASSRGYEQYF. For the CDR3, the DNA is TGTGCCAGCAGCAGGGGCTACGAGCAGTACTTC.

The rearrangement links TRBV5-1 to TRBJ2-2; 8 bases agree with TRBD1. Germline trimming cut 3 bases from V and 1 base from J; bases unmatched to any gene: 5. The CDR3 is 16 amino acids. Germline V CDR1 and CDR2: SGHRS, YFSETQ. CDR3 nucleotide sequence: TGCGCCAGCAGCTCTTCCGGGACAGGGAACACCGGGGAGCTGTTTTTT. This encodes CASSSSGTGNTGELFF.

This clone was found many times. The chain joins TRBV6-6 to TRBJ2-1; 7 positions agree with TRBD2. The germline gives CDR1 MNHNY, CDR2 SVGAGI (reference sequence). J was trimmed by 4 bases and V by 6 bases; bases with no gene match: 9. There are 15 residues in the CDR3. In nucleotides, the CDR3 is TGTGCCAGCAGAACGGGGGGAGGGAGGTACAATGAGCAGTTCTTC. Translated, it gives CASRTGGGRYNEQFF.

V and J are TRBV6-1 and TRBJ2-7, with 8 bases fitting TRBD2. CDR3 length: 14 amino acids. Trimming removed 6 bases from V and 6 bases from J; junction bases left unmatched: 10. Germline CDR1 and CDR2: MNHNS and SASEGT. The CDR3, as DNA: TGTGCCAGCAGAAGGGCGCGGGAGGTGGGCGAGCAGTACTTC. Translated: CASRRAREVGEQYF.

This clone has only a few counts. The chain recombines TRBV30 with TRBJ2-1; TRBD2 matches at 8 bases. V was pared by 5 bases and J by 10 bases, with 10 bases of the junction left unmatched. Germline lookup yields CDR1 GTSNPN and CDR2 SVGIG (reference sequence). This CDR3 is 13 amino acids long. The CDR3 spells CAWDPSGLGEQFF. The CDR3 bases are TGTGCCTGGGACCCTAGCGGGCTGGGGGAGCAGTTCTTC.

This clone was observed a few times. The chain recombines TRBV30 with TRBJ1-2; a weak D match, TRBD1 (6 bases). The ends were cut back, 7 bases at V and 6 bases at J, with 12 bases in the middle. Germline V lookup: CDR1 GTSNPN, CDR2 SVGIG (reference sequence). This CDR3 contains 11 residues. The DNA of the CDR3 is TGTGCCTATACAGGGATGGATGGCTACACCTTC. Its protein is CAYTGMDGYTF. Full variable domain (rest looked up from reference TRBV30 and TRBJ1-2): SQTIHQWPATLVQPVGSPLSLECTVEGTSNPNLYWYRQAAGRGLQLLFYSVGIGQISSEVPQNLSASRPQDRQFILSSKKLLLSDSGFYLCAYTGMDGYTFGSGTRLTVV.

A few counts support this clone. The gene calls are TRBV28 and TRBJ2-7, with unresolved D. This CDR3 region has 11 residues. The V gene's germline CDR1 is MDHEN and CDR2 SYDVKM. V gave up 10 bases and J gave up 4 bases, with 11 bases separating them. This CDR3 is CAIVRNYEQYF. As DNA, the CDR3 is TGTGCCATCGTTAGGAATTACGAGCAGTACTTC.

The rearrangement joins TRBV20-1 to TRBJ1-2; D not resolved. Trimming removed 5 bases at V and 4 bases at J, with 8 bases between. The germline V gene has CDR1 DFQATT and CDR2 SNEGSKA (reference sequence). There are 11 residues in the CDR3. CDR3 DNA sequence: TGCAGTGCTGCCAGGAGCTATGGCTACACCTTC. It yields the protein CSAARSYGYTF.

This clone was seen a few times. The chain uses TRBV5-4 and TRBJ2-7; TRBD1 matches 9 bases. Trimming took 1 base from V and 2 from J; bases not matched to a gene: 4. Germline V gene lookup returns CDR1 SGHNT and CDR2 YYREEE (reference sequence). CDR3 length: 15 residues. The CDR3 loop is CASSLSQGAAYEQYF. The CDR3 DNA is TGTGCCAGCAGCTTGTCACAGGGGGCCGCCTACGAGCAGTACTTC.

The chain uses TRBV6-6 and TRBJ1-5; D gene ambiguous. This CDR3 spans 12 amino acids. The V gene's germline CDR1 is MNHNY and CDR2 SVGAGI (reference sequence). Deletions cut 7 bases from V and 5 bases from J, with 9 bases between. CDR3 DNA: TGTGCCAGCATGGCAACTGATCAGCCCCAGCATTTT. It codes for CASMATDQPQHF.

This chain links TRBV5-6 with TRBJ2-3, with D hard to call. V lost 4 bases, J lost 5 bases, and 8 bases lay in between. The CDR3 has 12 residues. Germline CDR1 and CDR2: SGHDT and YYEEEE. DNA of the CDR3: TGTGCCAGCAGCCCGGTCGGAGATACGCAGTATTTT. Protein product: CASSPVGDTQYF.

This clone turned up a few times. This sequence joins TRBV19 and TRBJ1-2, with D unresolved. From germline, CDR1 is LNHDA and CDR2 SQIVND (reference sequence). Between the trimmed V and J ends, which lost 10 bases and 0 bases, there was a span of 15 bases. CDR3 length: 14 residues. CDR3 in DNA: TGTGCCATCCACGCCGCGGGGACTAACTATGGCTACACCTTC. This sequence encodes CAIHAAGTNYGYTF.

This sequence joins TRBV29-1 and TRBJ2-7, with a possible D match to TRBD2 (5 bases). The germline gives CDR1 SQVTM, CDR2 ANQGSEA. V lost 6 bases and J 0 bases, leaving 15 bases between the germline ends. CDR3 length equals 14 residues. This CDR3 reads CSVKQDSLSYEQYF. The CDR3 region has the DNA TGCAGCGTCAAGCAGGACTCGCTCTCCTACGAGCAGTACTTC.